This T cell receptor beta chain was obtained from a study of T cell responses to AZD1222 COVID-19 vaccine. This clone has only one observation. Its target is not known. Sequencing was performed with immunoSEQ multiplex PCR; in TCRdb, only in-frame clones are kept and a portion is missing. The sample carries approximately 130,000 clones, approximately 80% recorded once. Study outcomes and limitations: A mostly white British donor set with more females was recruited, and clonal diversity was possibly underestimated.

Specimen: peripheral blood, collected 28 days after the second AZD1222 dose. The clonotype originates from an adult who received the AZD1222 COVID-19 vaccine.

The CDR3 sequence is CASSDRAGPQEKLFF. Here the CDR3 DNA reads TGTGCCAGCAGTGATCGGGCCGGGCCTCAGGAAAAACTGTTTTTT. V gene TRBV6-4 combines with J gene TRBJ1-4; D is undetermined. This CDR3 has 15 amino acids. CDR1 MRHNA and CDR2 SNTAGT come from the germline V gene. Trimming cost V 3 bases and J 8 bases, with 16 bases left between them.